This passage covers 16 T cell receptor beta chains from one sample sequenced in a study of graft-versus-host responses after intestinal transplantation. TCRdb's table, derived via immunoSEQ multiplex PCR, lists solely in-frame clones and lacks some. The profile covers about 19,000 clones, with roughly 33% appearing a single time and approximately 2% taken by the ten largest. The starting material was alloreactive CD4+ T cells from a mixed lymphocyte reaction culture, obtained before transplantation. Subset denoted: CFSE-low proliferating T cells sorted from approximately 6-day pre-transplant mixed lymphocyte reaction (GvH or HvG direction). The source is a human patient who was an organ donor for intestinal transplantation.

This clone showed up just once. The J gene is TRBJ2-3, the V gene TRBV28, with 7 bases aligning to TRBD2. CDR1 is MDHEN and CDR2 is SYDVKM in the germline V gene. The CDR3 runs to 15 residues. The ends lost 2 bases at V and 5 bases at J; junction bases unmatched: 7. This CDR3 reads CASSLASAGEDTQYF. The CDR3 coding sequence is TGTGCCAGCAGTTTAGCGTCGGCGGGGGAAGATACGCAGTATTTT.

This clone was seen only a few times. V is TRBV20-1 and J is TRBJ2-5; maybe TRBD2 (6 bases). This CDR3 is 11 amino acids long. V shed 7 bases and J shed 2 bases, with 8 bases lying between them. Germline lookup yields CDR1 DFQATT and CDR2 SNEGSKA (reference sequence). CDR3 loop: CSGGLQETQYF. The CDR3 nucleotides are TGCAGTGGGGGACTTCAAGAGACCCAGTACTTC.

The genes are TRBV7-9 and TRBJ2-2; 8 nucleotides line up with TRBD2. The CDR3 is 14 amino acids. The ends lost 3 bases at V and 4 bases at J; junction bases unmatched: 1. Germline V lookup: CDR1 SEHNR, CDR2 FQNEAQ (reference sequence). As DNA, the CDR3 is TGTGCCAGCAGCTTGACTAGCGTCACCGGGGAGCTGTTTTTT. Protein sequence: CASSLTSVTGELFF.

The chain couples TRBV5-5 to TRBJ1-2; D perhaps matches TRBD1 (6 bases). V shed 0 bases and J shed 5 bases, with 11 bases lying between them. CDR3 length equals 14 residues. Looked up from germline, CDR1 is SGHKS and CDR2 is YYEKEE (reference sequence). As DNA, the CDR3 is TGTGCCAGCAGCTTGGCGGGGGGCCTTTATGGCTACACCTTC. Encoded protein: CASSLAGGLYGYTF.

This rearrangement joins TRBV7-9 to TRBJ2-3; the D is unclear. This CDR3 has 17 residues. V lost 3 bases to trimming and J lost 2 bases, with 18 bases between them. CDR1 is SEHNR, CDR2 FQNEAQ, per germline (reference sequence). The CDR3 DNA reads as TGTGCCAGCAGCTTGGATCGAAGGTTAGGAGTCACAGATACGCAGTATTTT. Translating gives CASSLDRRLGVTDTQYF.

The chain couples TRBV5-4 to TRBJ1-1; D not resolved. The CDR3 is 13 amino acids. Trimming pared 0 bases from V and 5 bases from J, leaving 8 bases between. Germline lookup yields CDR1 SGHNT and CDR2 YYREEE (reference sequence). In nucleotides, the CDR3 is TGTGCCAGCAGCTTGGAAGGGTGGACTGAAGCTTTCTTT. Its translation is CASSLEGWTEAFF.

The chain combines TRBV30 with TRBJ2-5, with unresolved D. Germline CDR1 is GTSNPN and CDR2 is SVGIG (reference sequence). The CDR3 sequence is 15 residues long. V dropped 0 bases and J dropped 7 bases, with 18 bases sitting between them. CDR3 sequence reads: CAWSVLGPGSGTQYF. CDR3 sequence (DNA): TGTGCCTGGAGTGTACTTGGCCCTGGGTCAGGGACCCAGTACTTC.

By its share, this clone is medium-sized. This chain connects TRBV28 to TRBJ2-7; no firm D call. The ends were cut back, 6 bases at V and 4 bases at J, with 7 bases in the middle. The germline CDR1 and CDR2 sequences are MDHEN and SYDVKM. The CDR3 spans 11 residues. As DNA, the CDR3 is TGTGCCAGCAGGTTGGGATACGAGCAGTACTTC. Translation: CASRLGYEQYF. The complete variable domain, with remaining parts taken from reference TRBV28 and TRBJ2-7, reads DVKVTQSSRYLVKRTGEKVFLECVQDMDHENMFWYRQDPGLGLRLIYFSYDVKMKEKGDIPEGYSVSREKKERFSLILESASTNQTSMYLCASRLGYEQYFGPGTRLTVT.

The CDR3 nucleotides are TGTGCCAGCAGCTTAAGGCCCTACACTGAAGCTTTCTTT. Encoded protein: CASSLRPYTEAFF. The V gene is TRBV7-9, the J gene TRBJ1-1, with D unclear. This CDR3 is built from 13 residues. The germline CDR1 and CDR2 sequences are SEHNR and FQNEAQ (reference sequence). Trimming stripped 2 bases from V and 3 bases from J, with 7 bases between.

The chain joins TRBV30 to TRBJ1-5; a weak D match, TRBD1 (5 bases). Per the germline V gene, CDR1 is GTSNPN and CDR2 is SVGIG (reference sequence). The CDR3 length is 13 residues. With 4 bases removed from V and 3 bases from J, the gap between germline ends came to 10 bases. CDR3 nucleotides: TGTGCCTGGACCCAGGGCCCCAATCAGCCCCAGCATTTT. Translated, it gives CAWTQGPNQPQHF. The variable domain in full, completed from reference TRBV30 and TRBJ1-5, reads SQTIHQWPATLVQPVGSPLSLECTVEGTSNPNLYWYRQAAGRGLQLLFYSVGIGQISSEVPQNLSASRPQDRQFILSSKKLLLSDSGFYLCAWTQGPNQPQHFGDGTRLSIL.

The CDR3 nucleotides are TGTGCCTGGAGTTACCATACAGGGGGACCTAACTATGGCTACACCTTC. Amino acids: CAWSYHTGGPNYGYTF. J is TRBJ1-2 and V is TRBV30, with TRBD1 matching 8 bases. After removal of 2 bases from V and 0 bases from J, the junction contained 8 bases not matched to a gene. The CDR3 spans 16 residues. Germline CDR1 reads GTSNPN; CDR2 reads SVGIG (reference sequence).

The chain has TRBV7-2 and TRBJ2-6, with D perhaps TRBD1 (5 bases). Germline loops: CDR1 SGHTA, CDR2 FQGNSA. V gave up 3 bases and J gave up 4 bases, with 10 bases separating them. The CDR3 contains 15 residues. The CDR3 sequence: CASSFRVSGANVLTF. In DNA form, the CDR3 reads TGTGCCAGCAGCTTCAGGGTATCGGGGGCCAACGTCCTGACTTTC.

J is TRBJ2-6 and V is TRBV2; D possibly corresponds to TRBD1 (6 bases). CDR3 length equals 16 residues. With 8 bases removed from V and 4 bases from J, the gap between germline ends came to 18 bases. CDR1 is SNHLY, CDR2 FYNNEI, per germline. The CDR3 reads CASVDRFLSGANVLTF. In nucleotides, the CDR3 is TGTGCCAGCGTAGACAGGTTTCTATCCGGGGCCAACGTCCTGACTTTC.

This clone was seen more than once but under ten times. This chain joins TRBV21-1 and TRBJ2-1; TRBD2, the table's D call, lacks a check against the DNA. TRBV21-1 is assigned pseudogene status. CDR3 size: 16 residues. The CDR3 reads CASSQQTTRAYNEQFF. The DNA of the CDR3 is TGTGCCAGCAGCCAACAGACTACTAGGGCCTACAATGAGCAGTTCTTC.

This clone has just one count. The chain links TRBV5-1 to TRBJ2-3; no definite D call. Trimming cost V 0 bases and J 0 bases, with 5 bases left between them. Germline CDR1 reads SGHRS; CDR2 reads YFSETQ. CDR3 length: 14 amino acids. The CDR3: CASSLAASTDTQYF. CDR3 DNA sequence: TGCGCCAGCAGCTTGGCGGCAAGCACAGATACGCAGTATTTT.

This clone was observed a handful of times. Here the CDR3 reads CASSLRGVLVPYNEQFF. CDR3 in DNA: TGTGCCAGCAGCCTCCGGGGGGTGCTAGTCCCTTACAATGAGCAGTTCTTC. The rearrangement joins TRBV5-6 to TRBJ2-1, with TRBD2 identical over 7 bases. The V gene's germline CDR1 is SGHDT and CDR2 YYEEEE. With 4 bases clipped from V and 4 bases from J, the junction kept 14 bases outside the gene matches. The CDR3 covers 17 residues. Combining the CDR3 with reference TRBV5-6 and TRBJ2-1 gives the whole variable domain DAGVTQSPTHLIKTRGQQVTLRCSPKSGHDTVSWYQQALGQGPQFIFQYYEEEERQRGNFPDRFSGHQFPNYSSELNVNALLLGDSALYLCASSLRGVLVPYNEQFFGPGTRLTVL.